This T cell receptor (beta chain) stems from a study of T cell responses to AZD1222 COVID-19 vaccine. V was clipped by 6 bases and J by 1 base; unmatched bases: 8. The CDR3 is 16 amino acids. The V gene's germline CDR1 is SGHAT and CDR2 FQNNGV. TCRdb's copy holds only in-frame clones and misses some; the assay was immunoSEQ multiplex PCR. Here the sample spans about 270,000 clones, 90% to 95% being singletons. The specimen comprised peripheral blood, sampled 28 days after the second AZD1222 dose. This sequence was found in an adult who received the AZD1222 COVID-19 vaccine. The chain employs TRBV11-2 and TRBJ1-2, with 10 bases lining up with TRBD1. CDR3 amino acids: CASSPGTGALNYGYTF. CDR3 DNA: TGTGCCAGCAGTCCCGGGACAGGGGCCCTTAACTATGGCTACACCTTC.